These 32 T cell receptor beta chains came from one sample sequenced in a study of blood T cell repertoires in COVID-19. Using immunoSEQ multiplex PCR, the repertoire was profiled, and TCRdb retains in-frame clones only, with some absent. Of about 200,000 clones listed, about nine tenths are singletons. Sequenced input: PBMCs or T cells enriched from blood (not recorded which). Receptors were obtained from a woman under 40 with acute COVID-19.

The chain carries TRBV3-1 (or the pseudogene TRBV3-2) and TRBJ2-7; D ambiguous. The CDR3 covers 11 residues. Germline V gene lookup returns CDR1 LGHDT and CDR2 YNNKEL (reference sequence). The V gene lost 5 bases and the J gene lost 3 bases, with 5 bases spanning the gap. The chain's CDR3 is CASSLSYEQYF. The CDR3 nucleotides are TGTGCCAGCAGCTTGAGCTACGAGCAGTACTTC.

The CDR3 sequence: CAWSAAGVETQYF. The DNA for the CDR3 is TGTGCCTGGAGTGCCGCAGGGGTAGAGACCCAGTACTTC. The genes are TRBV30 and TRBJ2-5, with a possible D match to TRBD1 (6 bases). The CDR3 contains 13 residues. The V and J ends lost 1 base and 4 bases respectively, with 10 bases between them. CDR1 and CDR2 from the germline V gene are GTSNPN and SVGIG (reference sequence).

The chain has TRBV10-1 and TRBJ1-1, with D possibly TRBD1 on 6 matching bases. CDR1 and CDR2 from the germline V gene are WNHNN and SYGVQD (reference sequence). The V and J ends lost 5 bases and 3 bases respectively, with 13 bases between them. This CDR3 is built from 14 residues. The CDR3 is CASSQQGLDTEAFF. In DNA form, the CDR3 reads TGCGCCAGCAGTCAACAGGGTCTGGACACTGAAGCTTTCTTT.

This chain joins TRBV25-1 and TRBJ1-5; TRBD1 agrees at 8 bases. V lost 5 bases to trimming and J lost 7 bases; unmatched junction nucleotides: 13. Germline assignment: CDR1 MGHDK and CDR2 SYGVNS. This CDR3 has 16 amino acids. CDR3 nucleotides: TGTGCCAGCAGTCCACAGGAGACAGGGGAAGGACAGCCCCAGCATTTT. Amino acids: CASSPQETGEGQPQHF. Full variable domain (outside the CDR3, taken from reference TRBV25-1 and TRBJ1-5): EADIYQTPRYLVIGTGKKITLECSQTMGHDKMYWYQQDPGMELHLIHYSYGVNSTEKGDLSSESTVSRIRTEHFPLTLESARPSHTSQYLCASSPQETGEGQPQHFGDGTRLSIL.

V and J are TRBV6-5 and TRBJ2-1; 12 bases agree with TRBD2. V gave up 5 bases and J gave up 9 bases; unmatched junction bases: 8. This CDR3 is 15 amino acids long. The germline V gene has CDR1 MNHEY and CDR2 SVGAGI. Here the CDR3 DNA reads TGTGCCAGCAGTACCGCTAGCGGGGGGGTCCCTGAGCAGTTCTTC. Translated, it gives CASSTASGGVPEQFF.

This chain uses TRBV10-1 with TRBJ2-1, with TRBD2 identical over 9 bases. J lost 2 bases, V lost 4 bases, and 3 bases had no gene match. CDR1 WNHNN and CDR2 SYGVQD come from the germline V gene (reference sequence). This CDR3 has 15 amino acids. Here the CDR3 reads CASSAIAGAYNEQFF. DNA for the CDR3: TGCGCCAGCAGTGCTATAGCGGGGGCCTACAATGAGCAGTTCTTC.

The chain carries TRBV3-1 (or the pseudogene TRBV3-2) and TRBJ2-5, with TRBD2 identical over 8 bases. Germline V gene data show CDR1 as LGHDT and CDR2 as YNNKEL (reference sequence). The CDR3 runs 15 residues. V dropped 4 bases and J dropped 4; count of bases not matched to a gene: 8. As DNA, the CDR3 is TGTGCCAGCAGCCTCCCGGGGGGGCCTAGAGAGACCCAGTACTTC. It encodes CASSLPGGPRETQYF.

The V gene is TRBV19, the J gene TRBJ1-2; TRBD1 matches 8 bases. This CDR3 spans 14 amino acids. Germline V gene data show CDR1 as LNHDA and CDR2 as SQIVND (reference sequence). After removal of 8 bases from V and 2 bases from J, the junction contained 7 bases not matched to a gene. In DNA, the CDR3 is TGTGCCAGTGAGTCGACAGGGGAGAACTATGGCTACACCTTC. Translating gives CASESTGENYGYTF.

To note about this clone: Other DNA variants within this sample encode the same CDR3. V gene TRBV10-1 combines with J gene TRBJ1-1; 7 nucleotides agree with TRBD1. The V gene end was trimmed by 3 bases and the J gene end by 5 bases; junction bases not matched to a gene: 6. Germline-derived CDR1 and CDR2 are WNHNN and SYGVQD (reference sequence). The CDR3 runs 14 residues. The CDR3 DNA reads TGCGCCAGCAGTGAAACAGGGGTTGGGACTGAAGCTTTCTTT. It codes for CASSETGVGTEAFF.

This chain links TRBV9 with TRBJ1-4, with 8 bases matching TRBD1. The CDR3 runs 15 residues. Looked up from germline, CDR1 is SGDLS and CDR2 is YYNGEE. V dropped 3 bases and J dropped 2; count of bases not matched to a gene: 3. The CDR3: CASSGQGWTNEKLFF. The CDR3 DNA reads as TGTGCCAGCAGCGGACAGGGGTGGACTAATGAAAAACTGTTTTTT.

The CDR3 DNA is TGTGCCAGCAGCTGGACGCAGGGGGCGGGGCAGCCCCAGCATTTT. Its translation is CASSWTQGAGQPQHF. The chain combines TRBV7-2 with TRBJ1-5; TRBD1 matches 8 bases. CDR1 is SGHTA and CDR2 is FQGNSA in the germline V gene. The CDR3 has 15 amino acids. V was pared by 4 bases and J by 7 bases, with 9 bases of the junction left unmatched.

This clone is a singleton in its sample. The CDR3 DNA reads TGTGCCAGCAGCGCTCGACTAGCGGGGAGCAATGAGCAGTTCTTC. Amino acids: CASSARLAGSNEQFF. The chain joins TRBV11-2 to TRBJ2-1, with 11 positions matching TRBD2. There are 15 residues in the CDR3. The V gene's germline CDR1 is SGHAT and CDR2 FQNNGV. The V and J ends lost 5 bases and 6 bases, in that order; junction bases with no gene match: 6. The variable domain in full, with the rest retrieved from reference TRBV11-2 and TRBJ2-1, is EAGVAQSPRYKIIEKRQSVAFWCNPISGHATLYWYQQILGQGPKLLIQFQNNGVVDDSQLPKDRFSAERLKGVDSTLKIQPAKLEDSAVYLCASSARLAGSNEQFFGPGTRLTVL.

Details on this clone: This same CDR3 is encoded by further DNA sequences in the sample. The genes are TRBV7-8 and TRBJ1-2, with no clear D. The ends were cut back, 5 bases at V and 4 bases at J, with 8 bases in the middle. The germline CDR1 and CDR2 sequences are SGHVS and FQNEAQ. The CDR3 extends over 12 amino acids. Written as DNA, the CDR3 is TGTGCCAGCAGCCCCCCGGGCTATGGCTACACCTTC. Its protein product is CASSPPGYGYTF.

This clone has only a few counts. The chain joins TRBV9 to TRBJ1-4; 9 bases map to TRBD1. The CDR3 runs to 16 residues. With 0 bases clipped from V and 4 bases from J, the junction kept 4 bases outside the gene matches. Per germline, CDR1 SGDLS and CDR2 YYNGEE. For the CDR3, the DNA is TGTGCCAGCAGCGTAGATTTGGGACAGGGTAATGAAAAACTGTTTTTT. This encodes CASSVDLGQGNEKLFF.

V usage is TRBV5-6 and J usage is TRBJ2-7, with 9 nucleotides matching TRBD1. Germline-derived CDR1 and CDR2 are SGHDT and YYEEEE. J lost 6 bases, V lost 0 bases, and 4 bases had no gene match. The CDR3 contains 14 residues. CDR3 in amino acids: CASSLGTGDFEQYF. CDR3 in DNA: TGTGCCAGCAGCTTGGGGACAGGGGACTTCGAGCAGTACTTC. The variable domain in full, with the rest retrieved from reference TRBV5-6 and TRBJ2-7, is DAGVTQSPTHLIKTRGQQVTLRCSPKSGHDTVSWYQQALGQGPQFIFQYYEEEERQRGNFPDRFSGHQFPNYSSELNVNALLLGDSALYLCASSLGTGDFEQYFGPGTRLTVT.

This clone came up once. The chain joins TRBV6-5 to TRBJ1-2; D uncertain. V gave up 2 bases and J gave up 4 bases, with 11 bases separating them. In germline, CDR1 is MNHEY, CDR2 SVGAGI. CDR3 size: 14 residues. The CDR3 loop reads CASSYGGEAYGYTF. CDR3 coding DNA: TGTGCCAGCAGTTACGGCGGGGAGGCCTATGGCTACACCTTC.

This clone was recorded only once. The chain is built from TRBV9 and TRBJ1-6; no reliable D call. This CDR3 spans 12 amino acids. CDR1 SGDLS and CDR2 YYNGEE come from the germline V gene. Deletions cut 1 base from V and 8 bases from J, with 4 bases between. The CDR3 region is CASSVSDSPLHF. CDR3 DNA sequence: TGTGCCAGCAGCGTAAGCGATTCACCCCTCCACTTT.

The rearrangement uses TRBV4-3 and TRBJ1-6; D possibly corresponds to TRBD1 (5 bases). The ends were cut back, 0 bases at V and 13 bases at J, with 13 bases in the middle. CDR3 size: 14 residues. Germline V gene lookup returns CDR1 LGHNA and CDR2 YSLEER. The CDR3 nucleotides are TGCGCCAGCAGCCAAGATCGGTCGCCAGGGCCCCTCCACTTT. Translated, it gives CASSQDRSPGPLHF.

CDR3 in DNA: TGCGCCAGCAGTGAGGACAGGGAATATTCACCCCTCCACTTT. It codes for CASSEDREYSPLHF. The chain carries TRBV10-2 and TRBJ1-6; 7 nucleotides match TRBD1. Trimming took 2 bases from V and 8 from J; bases not matched to a gene: 3. CDR1 and CDR2 from the germline V gene are WSHSY and SAAADI. The CDR3 has 14 amino acids.

The CDR3 protein is CASSEFGYNEQFF. Here the CDR3 DNA reads TGCGCCAGCAGTGAGTTCGGCTACAATGAGCAGTTCTTC. The chain links TRBV10-1 to TRBJ2-1; no reliable D call. The CDR3 spans 13 residues. CDR1 WNHNN and CDR2 SYGVQD come from the germline V gene (reference sequence). V shed 1 base and J shed 3 bases, with 4 bases lying between them.

The rearrangement joins TRBV4-2 to TRBJ1-5; D gene ambiguous. CDR1 and CDR2 from the germline V gene are LGHNA and YNFKEQ. The CDR3 runs to 13 residues. Trimming took 4 bases from V and 4 from J, leaving 8 bases between them. The DNA of the CDR3 is TGTGCCAGCAGCCGAGATCTGAATCAGCCCCAGCATTTT. As protein: CASSRDLNQPQHF.

The V and J genes are TRBV12-3 or TRBV12-4 and TRBJ2-7; the D gene is possibly TRBD2 (6 bases). Trimming stripped 4 bases from V and 3 bases from J, with 10 bases between. The CDR3 consists of 13 residues. CDR3 sequence reads: CASSYAGYYEQYF. DNA of the CDR3: TGTGCCAGCAGTTACGCGGGGTACTACGAGCAGTACTTC.

The rearrangement links TRBV28 to TRBJ1-2; D is possibly TRBD1 (6 bases). Germline-derived CDR1 and CDR2 are MDHEN and SYDVKM. Trimming removed 6 bases from V and 5 bases from J, with 16 bases in between. This CDR3 has 14 amino acids. The CDR3 region is CASRGQLVGYGYTF. CDR3 nucleotides: TGTGCCAGCAGGGGACAACTTGTAGGGTATGGCTACACCTTC.

The chain joins TRBV9 to TRBJ2-1, with 8 bases that match TRBD1. The CDR3 contains 15 residues. The V gene's germline CDR1 is SGDLS and CDR2 YYNGEE. J lost 3 bases, V lost 6 bases, and 8 bases had no gene match. Written as DNA, the CDR3 is TGTGCCAGCAACGAACAGGGGGTAGGCTACAATGAGCAGTTCTTC. It codes for CASNEQGVGYNEQFF.

A single count supports this clone. CDR3 in DNA: TGTGCCAGCAGCTTTGGGACAGGGGGAAACACCATATATTTT. Translated, it gives CASSFGTGGNTIYF. The chain has TRBV7-9 and TRBJ1-3, with 9 nucleotides matching TRBD1. This CDR3 spans 14 amino acids. J lost 4 bases, V lost 3 bases, and 1 base had no gene match. Germline V gene sequence: CDR1 SEHNR, CDR2 FQNEAQ (reference sequence).

The chain recombines TRBV28 with TRBJ1-3; possible D gene TRBD1, 5 bases. Trimming took 4 bases from V and 7 from J, leaving 14 bases between them. Germline V gives CDR1 MDHEN, CDR2 SYDVKM. This CDR3 spans 14 amino acids. The DNA for the CDR3 is TGTGCCAGCAGTTCTCAGGGTAATCGGAACACCATATATTTT. It yields the protein CASSSQGNRNTIYF.

The J gene is TRBJ1-2, the V gene TRBV11-2; D call uncertain. Germline loops: CDR1 SGHAT, CDR2 FQNNGV. V lost 1 base and J 7 bases, leaving 16 bases between the germline ends. The CDR3 sequence is 15 residues long. In nucleotides, the CDR3 is TGTGCCAGCAGCTTAGGGGTCAGGTCCGGTGTTGGCTACACCTTC. Residues: CASSLGVRSGVGYTF.

The rearrangement uses TRBV7-6 and TRBJ1-1; D may be TRBD1 (5 bases). CDR1 and CDR2 from the germline V gene are SGHVS and FNYEAQ. CDR3 length equals 14 residues. V was pared by 5 bases and J by 2 bases, with 12 bases between. The CDR3 loop is CASSPQVVNTEAFF. Here the CDR3 DNA reads TGTGCCAGCAGCCCACAGGTTGTCAACACTGAAGCTTTCTTT.

The chain is built from TRBV10-3 and TRBJ1-1; the match to TRBD1 covers 7 bases. Germline V gene sequence: CDR1 ENHRY, CDR2 SYGVKD. With V trimmed by 10 bases and J by 3 bases, 11 bases remained unmatched. This CDR3 region has 14 residues. The CDR3, as DNA: TGTGCCACCATGGTCAGGCAGGGGGACACTGAAGCTTTCTTT. Translated, it gives CATMVRQGDTEAFF.

The chain couples TRBV19 to TRBJ2-1; perhaps TRBD1 as D (6 bases). Germline CDR1 and CDR2: LNHDA and SQIVND (reference sequence). The CDR3 covers 15 residues. Trimming cost V 3 bases and J 5 bases, with 14 bases left between them. CDR3 DNA sequence: TGTGCCAGTAGTATGTCAGGGGCTGGCGACAATGAGCAGTTCTTC. This gives the protein CASSMSGAGDNEQFF. Complete variable domain (other parts from reference TRBV19 and TRBJ2-1): DGGITQSPKYLFRKEGQNVTLSCEQNLNHDAMYWYRQDPGQGLRLIYYSQIVNDFQKGDIAEGYSVSREKKESFPLTVTSAQKNPTAFYLCASSMSGAGDNEQFFGPGTRLTVL.

This rearrangement joins TRBV7-2 to TRBJ1-2; D might be TRBD1 (6 bases). Trimming removed 6 bases from V and 5 bases from J, with 13 bases in between. The CDR3 consists of 13 residues. CDR1 is SGHTA and CDR2 is FQGNSA in the germline V gene. CDR3 loop: CASRWTEDYGYTF. The CDR3 bases are TGTGCCAGCAGGTGGACAGAGGATTATGGCTACACCTTC.

The genes are TRBV2 and TRBJ1-1; 7 bases line up with TRBD1. V shed 6 bases, J shed 6 bases, and the junction held 13 bases outside the gene matches. The CDR3 length is 15 residues. Looked up from germline, CDR1 is SNHLY and CDR2 is FYNNEI. CDR3 protein: CASRAPVGGGAEAFF. The DNA for the CDR3 is TGTGCCAGCAGAGCACCCGTAGGGGGCGGGGCTGAAGCTTTCTTT.